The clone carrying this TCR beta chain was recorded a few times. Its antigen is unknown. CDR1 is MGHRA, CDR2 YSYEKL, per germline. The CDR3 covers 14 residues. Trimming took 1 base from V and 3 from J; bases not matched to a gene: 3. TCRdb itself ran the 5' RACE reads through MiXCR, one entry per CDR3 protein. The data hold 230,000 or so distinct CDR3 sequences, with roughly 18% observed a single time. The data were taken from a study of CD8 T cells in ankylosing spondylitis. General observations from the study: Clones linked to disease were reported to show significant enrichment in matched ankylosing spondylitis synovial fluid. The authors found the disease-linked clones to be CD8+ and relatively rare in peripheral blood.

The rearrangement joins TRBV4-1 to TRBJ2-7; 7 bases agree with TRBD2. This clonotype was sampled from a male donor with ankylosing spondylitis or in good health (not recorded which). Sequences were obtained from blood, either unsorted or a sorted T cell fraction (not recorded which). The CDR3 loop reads CASSQAERGYEQYF. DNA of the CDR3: TGCGCCAGCAGCCAAGCTGAGCGGGGCTACGAGCAGTACTTC.